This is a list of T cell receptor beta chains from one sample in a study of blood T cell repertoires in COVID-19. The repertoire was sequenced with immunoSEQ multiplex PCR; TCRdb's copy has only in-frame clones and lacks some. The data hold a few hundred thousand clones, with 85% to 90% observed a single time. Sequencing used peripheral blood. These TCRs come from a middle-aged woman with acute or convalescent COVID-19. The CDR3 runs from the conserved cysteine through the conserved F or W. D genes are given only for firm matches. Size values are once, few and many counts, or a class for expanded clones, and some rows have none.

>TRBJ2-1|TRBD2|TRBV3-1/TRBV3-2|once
TGTGCCAGCAGCCGTAGCTATCGACTAGCGGGGCCCAATGAGCAGTTCTTC
CASSRSYRLAGPNEQFF
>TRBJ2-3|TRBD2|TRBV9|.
TGTGCCAGCAGCGTAAGGGTAGCGGGGGGGCCTGGCACAGATACGCAGTATTTT
CASSVRVAGGPGTDTQYF
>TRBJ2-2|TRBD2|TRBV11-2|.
TGTGCCAGCAGACGTCCCGGGACTAGACCCACCGGGGAGCTGTTTTTT
CASRRPGTRPTGELFF
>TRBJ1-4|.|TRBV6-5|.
TGTGCCAGCAGGGGGGGTGCCGCCCCTAATGAAAAACTGTTTTTT
CASRGGAAPNEKLFF
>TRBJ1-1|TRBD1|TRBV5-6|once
TGTGCCAGCAGCTTGTTGGGACAGCCGAACACTGAAGCTTTCTTT
CASSLLGQPNTEAFF
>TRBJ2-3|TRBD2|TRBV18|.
TGTGCCAGCTCACCCCTAGCGGGGCCCAGCACAGATACGCAGTATTTT
CASSPLAGPSTDTQYF
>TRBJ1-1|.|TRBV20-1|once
TGCAGCACCGGGGGGTACACTGAAGCTTTCTTT
CSTGGYTEAFF
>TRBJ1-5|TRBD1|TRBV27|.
TGTGCCAGCAGTTTATCGACCCAGGGGGGACAGCCCCAGCATTTT
CASSLSTQGGQPQHF
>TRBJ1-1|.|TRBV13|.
TGTGCCAGCAGCCTCGGCCGGGGGGGCACTGAAGCTTTCTTT
CASSLGRGGTEAFF
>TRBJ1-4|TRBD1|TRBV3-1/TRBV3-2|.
TGTGCCAGCAGCTTGACAGGGGACGGGGAAAAACTGTTTTTT
CASSLTGDGEKLFF
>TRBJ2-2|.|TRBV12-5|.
TGTGCTAGTGGTACCGGACAGACCGGGGAGCTGTTTTTT
CASGTGQTGELFF
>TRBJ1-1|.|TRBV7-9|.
TGTGTGGTACCGAGGGGGACCTTGAACACTGAAGCTTTCTTT
CVVPRGTLNTEAFF
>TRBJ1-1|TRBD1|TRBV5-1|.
TGCGCCAGCAGCTTGCAAGGGTTCGACAGGGGTTGGACTGAAGCTTTCTTT
CASSLQGFDRGWTEAFF
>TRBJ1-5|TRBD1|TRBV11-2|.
TGTGCCAGCAGCTTAGGGACAGGTGATAGCAATCAGCCCCAGCATTTT
CASSLGTGDSNQPQHF
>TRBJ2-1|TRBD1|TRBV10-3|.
TGTGCCATCAGTGAGTCGGGACAGCCCAGCAATGAGCAGTTCTTC
CAISESGQPSNEQFF
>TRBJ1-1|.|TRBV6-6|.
TGTGCCAGCAGTTATGCAGAGGCGAACACTGAAGCTTTCTTT
CASSYAEANTEAFF
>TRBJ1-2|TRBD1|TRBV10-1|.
TGCGCCAGCAGTGAGCCGGGACAGGGACTAAAGGGCTACACCTTC
CASSEPGQGLKGYTF
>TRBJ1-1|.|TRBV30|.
TGTGCCTGGTGCCGGAAGAGATCGGGCACTGAAGCTTTCTTT
CAWCRKRSGTEAFF
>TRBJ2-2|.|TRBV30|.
TGTGCCTGGAGTGGGCCCGGGGGGCTGAACACCGGGGAGCTGTTTTTT
CAWSGPGGLNTGELFF
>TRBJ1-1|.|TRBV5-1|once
TGCGCCAGCAGCGCCGACAGCGTGAACACTGAAGCTTTCTTT
CASSADSVNTEAFF
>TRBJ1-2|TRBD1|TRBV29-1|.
TGCAGCGTTGTGGGGGACAGGGTTTATGGCTACACCTTC
CSVVGDRVYGYTF
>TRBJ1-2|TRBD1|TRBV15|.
TGTGCCACCAGCAAGGGGGGACAGGCAGGCTACACCTTC
CATSKGGQAGYTF
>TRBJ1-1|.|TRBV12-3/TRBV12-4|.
TGTGCCAGCGGCCGTTCGAACACTGAAGCTTTCTTT
CASGRSNTEAFF
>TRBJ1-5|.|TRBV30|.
TGTGCCTGGAGTGGAAACCGCGGGACGGGATTCAATCAGCCCCAGCATTTT
CAWSGNRGTGFNQPQHF
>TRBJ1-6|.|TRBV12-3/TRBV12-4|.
TGTGCCAGCAGTTCTAGTAGCAATTCACCCCTCCACTTT
CASSSSSNSPLHF
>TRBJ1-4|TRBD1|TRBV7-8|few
TGTGCCAGCAGCTTATCAGGGGGTAGTGAAAAACTGTTTTTT
CASSLSGGSEKLFF
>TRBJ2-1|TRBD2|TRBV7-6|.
TGTGCCAGCAGCCAAATTAGCGGGGGGGACAATGAGCAGTTCTTC
CASSQISGGDNEQFF
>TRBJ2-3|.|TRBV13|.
TGTGCCAGCAGCTTAGCGGCCCCAGGGTTTGCGTCTGCGAGATCGGATACGCAGTATTTT
CASSLAAPGFASARSDTQYF
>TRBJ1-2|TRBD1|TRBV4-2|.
TGTGCCAGCAGCCAAGTGGGACAGGGTAAAAACTATGGCTACACCTTC
CASSQVGQGKNYGYTF